The next 19 T cell receptor beta chains were all read from a single sample in a study of beta chain features in type 1 diabetes. Reverse transcribing all isolated RNA meant expressed TCRB transcripts were sequenced. TCRdb's copy holds only in-frame clones and misses some; the assay was immunoSEQ multiplex PCR. The sample contains around 300,000 clones, roughly 8% of which appear only once. Sequenced input: central memory CD4+ T cells from blood. The origin of the receptors is a woman between 18 and 30 years old in good health.

This clone ranks as medium-sized. The J gene is TRBJ2-1, the V gene TRBV29-1; D is unresolved. CDR1 is SQVTM, CDR2 ANQGSEA, per germline. This CDR3 region has 10 residues. V dropped 8 bases and J dropped 7 bases, with 9 bases sitting between them. The CDR3 DNA follows: TGCAGCACCAAGACAAATGAGCAGTTCTTC. Its protein is CSTKTNEQFF.

The rearrangement joins TRBV5-4 to TRBJ2-5; weak D call: TRBD2 (6 bases). The V gene lost 2 bases and the J gene lost 5 bases, with 13 bases spanning the gap. Germline CDR1 is SGHNT and CDR2 is YYREEE (reference sequence). The CDR3 contains 14 residues. The CDR3 DNA is TGTGCCAGCAGCTTTACGGGAGCTTGGGAGACCCAGTACTTC. This gives the protein CASSFTGAWETQYF.

This clone has a handful of counts. The V gene is TRBV7-2, the J gene TRBJ2-7, with 14 bases lining up with TRBD2. This CDR3 region has 16 residues. V lost 3 bases and J lost 0; bases outside the gene matches: 1. CDR1 is SGHTA and CDR2 is FQGNSA in the germline V gene. The CDR3 sequence is CASSLGTSGSSYEQYF. CDR3 DNA sequence: TGTGCCAGCAGCTTGGGGACTAGCGGGAGCTCCTACGAGCAGTACTTC.

This clone appeared a few times. This rearrangement joins TRBV27 to TRBJ2-7, with 7 bases that match TRBD2. CDR1 and CDR2 from the germline V gene are MNHEY and SMNVEV (reference sequence). V shed 5 bases and J 2 bases; nucleotides not matched to a gene: 6. This CDR3 comprises 14 residues. In DNA form, the CDR3 reads TGTGCCAGCAGTAGGGGAGGGGCGACCTACGAGCAGTACTTC. It encodes CASSRGGATYEQYF.

The J gene is TRBJ1-1, the V gene TRBV7-9; D unclear. V was shortened by 5 bases and J by 1 base, with 11 bases between the two germline ends. The CDR3 contains 14 residues. Germline V gives CDR1 SEHNR, CDR2 FQNEAQ (reference sequence). For the CDR3, the DNA is TGTGCCAGCAGCGGACTTGGAGCGAACACTGAAGCTTTCTTT. It encodes CASSGLGANTEAFF.

The V gene is TRBV21-1, the J gene TRBJ1-2. TRBV21-1 is annotated as a pseudogene. The CDR3 has 13 residues. CDR3 loop: CASSKLRCEGYTF. As DNA, the CDR3 is TGTGCCAGCAGCAAATTACGGTGCGAGGGCTACACCTTC.

This clone appeared a few times. This chain uses TRBV2 with TRBJ1-1, with a weak D call TRBD1 (6 bases). The germline V gene has CDR1 SNHLY and CDR2 FYNNEI. The CDR3 has 15 amino acids. Deletions cut 7 bases from V and 8 bases from J, with 23 bases between. The CDR3 nucleotides read TGTGCCAGCACTAACGAAGGGGGGGCCAGGACGGAAGCTTTCTTT. Translated, it gives CASTNEGGARTEAFF.

The rearrangement links TRBV6-5 to TRBJ1-5; 8 bases are shared with TRBD1. J was trimmed by 1 base and V by 10 bases; bases with no gene match: 6. Germline V lookup: CDR1 MNHEY, CDR2 SVGAGI. The CDR3 is made up of 14 amino acids. Written as DNA, the CDR3 is TGTGCCACCAGGGACAGGCGGAGCAATCAGCCCCAGCATTTT. Protein product: CATRDRRSNQPQHF.

This chain links TRBV18 with TRBJ2-7; 7 positions agree with TRBD1. Germline V gives CDR1 KGHSH, CDR2 LQKENI. V was clipped by 3 bases and J by 4 bases; unmatched bases: 3. The CDR3 totals 13 residues. The CDR3 DNA follows: TGTGCCAGCTCACCCGACAGGGCTTACGAGCAGTACTTC. Translation gives CASSPDRAYEQYF.

This sequence joins TRBV5-4 and TRBJ2-5; 8 nucleotides agree with TRBD2. CDR3 size: 14 residues. V shed 0 bases, J shed 5 bases, and the junction held 3 bases outside the gene matches. Germline CDR1 reads SGHNT; CDR2 reads YYREEE (reference sequence). The CDR3 protein is CASSLGLAMETQYF. In DNA form, the CDR3 reads TGTGCCAGCAGCTTGGGACTAGCGATGGAGACCCAGTACTTC.

This clone was seen more than once but under ten times. A far larger clone is one nucleotide away, so this likely arose from a read error. The chain is built from TRBV5-4 and TRBJ2-3; D might be TRBD2 (5 bases). This CDR3 has 14 amino acids. V lost 2 bases to trimming and J lost 2 bases, with 9 bases between them. Germline values: CDR1 SGHNT, CDR2 YYREEE (reference sequence). CDR3 loop: CASSFDGNTDTQYF. The CDR3 DNA reads as TGTGCCAGCAGCTTTGACGGGAACACAGATACGCAGTATTTT.

This clone has a count of ten or more. The chain carries TRBV18 and TRBJ2-2; unclear D gene. This CDR3 is 12 amino acids long. V lost 5 bases and J 4 bases, leaving 5 bases between the germline ends. Germline CDR1 KGHSH, CDR2 LQKENI. The CDR3 coding sequence is TGTGCCAGCTCATACAGCACCGGGGAGCTGTTTTTT. Translating gives CASSYSTGELFF.

The chain recombines TRBV20-1 with TRBJ1-2, with no clear D. CDR3 size: 11 residues. With 0 bases removed from V and 7 bases from J, the gap between germline ends came to 6 bases. In germline, CDR1 is DFQATT, CDR2 SNEGSKA (reference sequence). CDR3 DNA sequence: TGCAGTGCTAGAGATCTAATTGGCTACACCTTC. Translating gives CSARDLIGYTF.

This clone was seen a handful of times. V gene TRBV7-2 combines with J gene TRBJ2-3; no clear D. Germline lookup yields CDR1 SGHTA and CDR2 FQGNSA. V was pared by 1 base and J by 2 bases, with 10 bases between. This CDR3 has 15 residues. The CDR3 is CASSLEGYHTDTQYF. The CDR3 region has the DNA TGTGCCAGCAGCTTAGAGGGCTACCACACAGATACGCAGTATTTT.

V and J are TRBV11-2 and TRBJ2-5; D ambiguous. Trimming shortened V by 7 bases and J by 4 bases, and 16 bases separated the two germline ends. The CDR3 loop spans 14 amino acids. Germline V gene lookup returns CDR1 SGHAT and CDR2 FQNNGV. CDR3 DNA sequence: TGTGCCAGCAACCCGACCCATGGGCGAGAGACCCAGTACTTC. This gives the protein CASNPTHGRETQYF.

This clone was seen a few times. This rearrangement joins TRBV18 to TRBJ1-1, with 10 positions matching TRBD1. The CDR3 runs 15 residues. The V and J ends lost 2 bases and 7 bases, in that order; junction bases with no gene match: 7. The V gene's germline CDR1 is KGHSH and CDR2 LQKENI. CDR3 loop: CASSPGTGEAGEAFF. The CDR3 bases are TGTGCCAGCTCACCAGGGACAGGGGAAGCGGGTGAAGCTTTCTTT.

The sample holds a few counts of this clone. V usage is TRBV7-2 and J usage is TRBJ1-1; D not resolved. Germline values: CDR1 SGHTA, CDR2 FQGNSA. Trimming stripped 4 bases from V and 7 bases from J, with 16 bases between. The CDR3 is 14 amino acids. CDR3 protein: CASSSKGINIEAFF. The DNA for the CDR3 is TGTGCCAGCAGCTCCAAGGGTATCAATATTGAAGCTTTCTTT.

This clone was seen a handful of times. The rearrangement uses TRBV19 and TRBJ2-7; D may match TRBD1 or TRBD2 (5 bases each). Per the germline V gene, CDR1 is LNHDA and CDR2 is SQIVND (reference sequence). The CDR3 loop spans 14 amino acids. V shed 6 bases and J shed 7 bases, with 19 bases lying between them. The CDR3 DNA reads TGTGCCAGTAGCACCCCAGGGACCTCTGAGGAGCAGTACTTC. Translating gives CASSTPGTSEEQYF.

This clone has just a few counts. V and J are TRBV30 and TRBJ1-4, with D possibly matching TRBD1 (5 bases). Germline V gene lookup returns CDR1 GTSNPN and CDR2 SVGIG (reference sequence). The CDR3 sequence is 12 residues long. V lost 8 bases, J lost 8 bases, and 15 bases lay in between. The DNA for the CDR3 is TGTGCCAAGGGAGGGCCAGGGGAAAAACTGTTTTTT. It is translated as CAKGGPGEKLFF. Using reference TRBV30 and TRBJ1-4 for the parts outside the CDR3, the full variable domain is SQTIHQWPATLVQPVGSPLSLECTVEGTSNPNLYWYRQAAGRGLQLLFYSVGIGQISSEVPQNLSASRPQDRQFILSSKKLLLSDSGFYLCAKGGPGEKLFFGSGTQLSVL.